A selection of T cell receptor beta chains follows, all from one sample in a study of T-cell reconstitution after alpha-beta-depleted transplantation in children. TCRdb redid the calling of the PCR reads with MiXCR, one entry per CDR3 protein. The table lists 190,000 or so distinct CDR3 sequences, roughly 6% of them singletons. Sample: PBMCs, taken before TCRalphabeta/CD19-depleted stem cell transplant. The receptors were gathered from a girl younger than two with combined immunodeficiency, due to receive a stem cell transplant. Both conserved end residues are part of each CDR3. D genes are given only for firm matches. Where a row states a size, it is once, few, many or the class of an expanded clone; other rows omit it.

abundance,v_gene,j_gene,d_gene,CDR3nt,CDR3aa
NA,TRBV12-3/TRBV12-4,TRBJ2-1,TRBD2,TGTTCTAGCGGGACGGTCAATGAGCAGTTCTTC,CSSGTVNEQFF
many,TRBV5-1,TRBJ2-4,NA,TGCGCCAGCAGCCTTTCAGGGACGGCACGGGAAAACATTCAGTACTTC,CASSLSGTARENIQYF
many,TRBV20-1,TRBJ1-2,TRBD1,TGCAGTGCTAACGGACAGGGAAGGGACTATGGCTACACCTTC,CSANGQGRDYGYTF
many,TRBV20-1,TRBJ2-7,NA,TGCAGTGCAACGGGGTTATTAGCCACCGGCGAGCAGTACTTC,CSATGLLATGEQYF
many,TRBV7-2,TRBJ2-5,TRBD1,TGTGCCAGCAGCTCGACAGGGGTGCTCCAAGAGACCCAGTACTTC,CASSSTGVLQETQYF
many,TRBV20-1,TRBJ1-6,TRBD1,TGCAGTGCTAGGAACAACAGGGGGCCAAGTAATTCACCCCTCCACTTT,CSARNNRGPSNSPLHF
NA,TRBV29-1,TRBJ1-1,NA,TGCAGCGTTGACACCATCTCCAGGGAAAGGACTGAAGCTTTCTTT,CSVDTISRERTEAFF
many,TRBV20-1,TRBJ1-6,TRBD1,TGCAGTGCTAGAGACGGACAGGGGGCTGATAATTCACCCCTCCACTTT,CSARDGQGADNSPLHF
many,TRBV20-1,TRBJ1-2,TRBD1,TGCAGTGCTATGACAGGGGGAGGTGGCTACACCTTC,CSAMTGGGGYTF
NA,TRBV20-1,TRBJ2-7,TRBD2,TGCAGTGCTAGAGGAATGCTAGCGGAGACCTCCTACGAGCAGTACTTC,CSARGMLAETSYEQYF
many,TRBV20-1,TRBJ2-1,TRBD2,TGCAGTGCTAGAGAGGAGACTAGCGGGGCCCCCTACAATGAGCAGTTCTTC,CSAREETSGAPYNEQFF
many,TRBV29-1,TRBJ2-5,TRBD2,TGCAGCGTCCTGCGGGGGTATAAAACCCAAGAGACCCAGTACTTC,CSVLRGYKTQETQYF
NA,TRBV12-3/TRBV12-4,TRBJ1-2,NA,TGTGCCAGCAGTTTCTATCCAGACAACTATGGCTACACCTTC,CASSFYPDNYGYTF
many,TRBV4-2,TRBJ2-7,NA,TGTGCCAGCAGCCACCAAACCCAGGGTTCCTCCTACGAGCAGTACTTC,CASSHQTQGSSYEQYF
many,TRBV29-1,TRBJ1-2,NA,TGCAGCGTTGAAGAAACAGACTATAACTATGGCTACACCTTC,CSVEETDYNYGYTF
many,TRBV27,TRBJ2-1,TRBD1,TGTGCCAGCAGTCCGACAGGGGGGAAGCTAAATGAGCAGTTCTTC,CASSPTGGKLNEQFF
NA,TRBV7-8,TRBJ1-5,TRBD1,TGTGCCAGCAGCTCCTCAAGGACAGGGGGCGGTCAGCCCCAGCATTTT,CASSSSRTGGGQPQHF
many,TRBV20-1,TRBJ2-7,TRBD2,TGCAGTGCTAGGTCTGAGCGGGGCTCCTACGAGCAGTACTTC,CSARSERGSYEQYF
many,TRBV19,TRBJ2-7,TRBD1,TGTGCCAGTAGTGCCCGGACAGGGTCGGACGAGCAGTACTTC,CASSARTGSDEQYF
few,TRBV27,TRBJ2-7,NA,TGTGCCAGCAGTTTGGTCGACAGGAACTACGAGCAGTACTTC,CASSLVDRNYEQYF
NA,TRBV5-1,TRBJ2-7,TRBD2,TGCGCCAGCAGCCGACCAGGACTAGCGGGGGTCCTCTACAAGCAGTACTTC,CASSRPGLAGVLYKQYF
many,TRBV4-1,TRBJ2-1,TRBD1,TGCGCCAGCAGCCAATGGACAGGAGGCAATGAGCAGTTCTTC,CASSQWTGGNEQFF
few,TRBV20-1,TRBJ2-1,TRBD1,TGCAGTGCTAGAGATTCGCAACTCAGGGGGCATGAGCAGTTCTTC,CSARDSQLRGHEQFF
many,TRBV7-8,TRBJ2-1,NA,TGTGCCAGCAGCTTAGTTGCGCGGGGGCACTTCTTC,CASSLVARGHFF
NA,TRBV28,TRBJ2-7,NA,TGTGCCAGCAGTTTAGGCCCAACCGCGACCTACGAGCAGTACTTC,CASSLGPTATYEQYF
many,TRBV18,TRBJ2-7,NA,TGTGCCAGCTCACCTTATACAGGGCTGATCTACGAGCAGTACTTC,CASSPYTGLIYEQYF
NA,TRBV7-8,TRBJ2-3,TRBD2,TGTGCCAGCAGCTTAGGGATTCGGGGGGGGGGCAACTTTCTCCGGCAGTATTTT,CASSLGIRGGGNFLRQYF
many,TRBV7-9,TRBJ2-1,NA,TGTGCCAGCAGCTTATTGCAGGGGAATGAGCAGTTCTTC,CASSLLQGNEQFF
many,TRBV20-1,TRBJ2-7,TRBD2,TGCAGTGCCCCTCCGGGACTAGCTAGGTACGAGCAGTACTTC,CSAPPGLARYEQYF
few,TRBV9,TRBJ2-7,TRBD1,TGTGCCAGCAGCGTAGCGGGACAGGGTTACGAGCAGTACTTC,CASSVAGQGYEQYF